The 4 T cell receptor beta chains listed next were all sequenced from one sample in a study of OX40 agonist ivuxolimab in advanced cancers. Method: immunoSEQ multiplex PCR; TCRdb's copy keeps in-frame clones and lacks some. The sample includes roughly 75,000 clones, around 83% of them seen just once. This specimen consisted of CD4+ or CD8+ T cells sorted from blood, obtained in a trial of the OX40 agonist ivuxolimab. Source of these receptors: an adult with an advanced solid tumor such as melanoma, head and neck, liver or kidney cancer.

In this sample, this clone turned up a few times. V usage is TRBV7-3 and J usage is TRBJ1-2; tentative D call: TRBD1 (5 bases). CDR3 length equals 12 residues. Deletions cut 2 bases from V and 13 bases from J, with 14 bases between. Germline V gives CDR1 SGHTA, CDR2 FQGTGA. The CDR3 bases are TGTGCCAGCAGCTTAGGAAATCAGGGTTCCACCTTC. Its translation: CASSLGNQGSTF.

The chain has TRBV6-6 and TRBJ1-1; D may be TRBD1 (5 bases). The CDR3 is 12 amino acids. V was shortened by 5 bases and J by 9 bases, with 13 bases between the two germline ends. Germline V gene sequence: CDR1 MNHNY, CDR2 SVGAGI (reference sequence). The chain's CDR3 is CASSPESGKAFF. In nucleotides, the CDR3 is TGTGCCAGCAGTCCCGAATCAGGGAAAGCTTTCTTT.

The genes are TRBV4-1 and TRBJ2-7; tentatively, D is TRBD1 (6 bases). Germline CDR1 reads MGHRA; CDR2 reads YSYEKL. V was shortened by 2 bases and J by 4 bases, with 9 bases between the two germline ends. The CDR3 has 13 residues. The CDR3 coding sequence is TGCGCCAGCAGCCAAAAACAGGGTTACGAGCAGTACTTC. Its protein is CASSQKQGYEQYF.

The chain links TRBV7-8 to TRBJ2-7, with D tentatively TRBD1 or TRBD2 (5 bases each). V lost 8 bases, J lost 1 base, and 18 bases lay in between. CDR1 and CDR2 (germline): SGHVS, FQNEAQ. The CDR3 loop spans 15 amino acids. In DNA form, the CDR3 reads TGTGCCAGCCGCCCACAACGGGGCCCATCCTACGAGCAGTACTTC. It specifies CASRPQRGPSYEQYF.